This T cell receptor (beta chain) was observed in a study of blood T cell repertoires in COVID-19. On the study more broadly: PBMCs, B-cell-depleted T cells, or T cells were the source of the cDNA or gDNA that made up the material.

The germline gives CDR1 SGHVS, CDR2 FQNEAQ. The CDR3 spans 15 residues. The trim removed 3 bases at V and 3 bases at J, leaving 5 bases unmatched. Repertoires were generated with immunoSEQ multiplex PCR, while TCRdb's copy carries only in-frame clones and drops some. Here the sample spans 200,000 to 250,000 clones, about 84% being singletons. The sequencing input was peripheral blood. This receptor was obtained from a man older than 75 with acute or convalescent COVID-19. V is TRBV7-8 and J is TRBJ2-3; 8 bases are shared with TRBD1. The chain's CDR3 is CASSLAGGRTDTQYF. The CDR3 DNA reads TGTGCCAGCAGCTTGGCAGGGGGCAGGACAGATACGCAGTATTTT.